The table lists the clone carrying this T cell receptor (beta chain) with many counts. This entry is derived from a study of CD8 T cells in ankylosing spondylitis. Each CDR3 protein gets one entry after TCRdb re-called the 5' RACE reads with MiXCR. The repertoire has fewer than 200,000 distinct CDR3 sequences, 18% of them found once; the top ten carry 4.3%. This clonotype was obtained from a male donor under 35 with ankylosing spondylitis or in good health (not recorded which). The sample was blood, either unsorted or a sorted T cell fraction (not recorded which).

The CDR3 nucleotides are TGTGCCAGCAGCCAGACATGGACGGGCTCTGGAAACACCATATATTTT. Translation: CASSQTWTGSGNTIYF. The rearrangement uses TRBV5-4 and TRBJ1-3; D gene ambiguous. Germline values: CDR1 SGHNT, CDR2 YYREEE (reference sequence). There are 16 residues in the CDR3. Trimming shortened V by 4 bases and J by 0 bases, and 14 bases separated the two germline ends.